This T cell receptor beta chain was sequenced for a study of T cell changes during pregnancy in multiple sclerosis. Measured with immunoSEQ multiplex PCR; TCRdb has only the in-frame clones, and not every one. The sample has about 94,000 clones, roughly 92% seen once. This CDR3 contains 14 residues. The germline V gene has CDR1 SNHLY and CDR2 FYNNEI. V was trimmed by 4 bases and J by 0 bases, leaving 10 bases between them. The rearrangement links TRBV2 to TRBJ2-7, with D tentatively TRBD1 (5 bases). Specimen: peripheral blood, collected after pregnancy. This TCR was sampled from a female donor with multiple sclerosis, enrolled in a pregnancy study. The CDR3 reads CASSGGAPSYEQYF. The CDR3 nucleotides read TGTGCCAGCAGTGGGGGCGCGCCCTCCTACGAGCAGTACTTC. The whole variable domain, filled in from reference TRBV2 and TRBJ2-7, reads EPEVTQTPSHQVTQMGQEVILRCVPISNHLYFYWYRQILGQKVEFLVSFYNNEISEKSEIFDDQFSVERPDGSNFTLKIRSTKLEDSAMYFCASSGGAPSYEQYFGPGTRLTVT.